These 28 T cell receptor beta chains were all obtained from the same sample, sequenced in a study of cytotoxic CD8 clonotypes in ibrutinib-treated CLL. Using immunoSEQ multiplex PCR, the repertoire was profiled, and TCRdb retains in-frame clones only, with some absent. The sample lists some 63,000 clones; approximately 90% were seen once. Sequenced here: PBMCs, sampled after 12 months of ibrutinib treatment. Every receptor here comes from a human donor with chronic lymphocytic leukemia.

V and J are TRBV5-1 and TRBJ2-5, with 9 positions matching TRBD1. Germline lookup yields CDR1 SGHRS and CDR2 YFSETQ. V shed 0 bases and J 7 bases; nucleotides not matched to a gene: 1. CDR3 length: 13 amino acids. The CDR3 here is CASSLGQGGTQYF. The CDR3 bases are TGCGCCAGCAGCTTGGGACAGGGGGGGACCCAGTACTTC.

This chain joins TRBV28 and TRBJ1-2, with 7 bases that match TRBD1. CDR3 length equals 17 residues. V gave up 2 bases and J gave up 0 bases; unmatched junction bases: 9. Per germline, CDR1 MDHEN and CDR2 SYDVKM. CDR3 in DNA: TGTGCCAGCAGTTTAGCCGGGACAGTCGAAGCTAACTATGGCTACACCTTC. The encoded protein is CASSLAGTVEANYGYTF.

This clone occurred once. At one of its ends the junction is not consistent with the germline gene, which may arise from a read error. The chain carries TRBV7-7 and TRBJ2-1; D not resolved. CDR3 length equals 13 residues. Germline CDR1 reads SSHAT; CDR2 reads FNYEAQ (reference sequence). CDR3 amino acids: CASSLYQDNEQFF. DNA for the CDR3: TGTGCTAGCAGCTTATATCAGGACAATGAGCAGTTCTTC.

This chain connects TRBV7-7 to TRBJ2-2, with D perhaps being TRBD1 or TRBD2 (5 bases each). The V end lost 4 bases, the J end lost 5 bases, and 20 bases lay between the germline ends. This CDR3 is 17 amino acids long. Germline V gene sequence: CDR1 SSHAT, CDR2 FNYEAQ (reference sequence). The CDR3 loop is CASSSPGPLYGTGELFF. The CDR3 region has the DNA TGTGCCAGCAGCTCCCCGGGACCCCTTTATGGGACCGGGGAGCTGTTTTTT.

This clone is a singleton in its sample. The genes are TRBV6-5 and TRBJ1-2, with TRBD1 matching over 7 bases. Trimming cost V 7 bases and J 8 bases; bases outside gene matches: 10. This CDR3 spans 13 amino acids. The germline V gene has CDR1 MNHEY and CDR2 SVGAGI. The CDR3 here is CASTRQGVNGYTF. In DNA, the CDR3 is TGTGCCAGCACTAGGCAGGGGGTAAACGGCTACACCTTC.

This clone was seen a single time. The chain joins TRBV5-5 to TRBJ2-2, with D perhaps matching TRBD2 (5 bases). The CDR3 has 16 amino acids. V shed 2 bases and J shed 2 bases, with 13 bases lying between them. From germline, CDR1 is SGHKS and CDR2 YYEKEE (reference sequence). In DNA, the CDR3 is TGTGCCAGCAGCTTAATGGCCGGGATCAACACCGGGGAGCTGTTTTTT. This sequence encodes CASSLMAGINTGELFF.

This rearrangement joins TRBV28 to TRBJ1-2; D possibly corresponds to TRBD1 (5 bases). The germline CDR1 and CDR2 sequences are MDHEN and SYDVKM. The length of the CDR3 is 15 residues. Trimming removed 3 bases at V and 1 base at J, with 12 bases between. The chain's CDR3 is CASSFLDNLNYGYTF. Written as DNA, the CDR3 is TGTGCCAGCAGTTTTTTGGACAATCTTAACTATGGCTACACCTTC.

The genes are TRBV19 and TRBJ2-7; D gene ambiguous. The CDR3 consists of 13 residues. The germline gives CDR1 LNHDA, CDR2 SQIVND (reference sequence). V lost 4 bases and J 0 bases, leaving 7 bases between the germline ends. Written as DNA, the CDR3 is TGTGCCAGTAGTAGGCAGGACTCCTACGAGCAGTACTTC. Translating it yields CASSRQDSYEQYF. The full variable domain, its missing parts supplied by reference TRBV19 and TRBJ2-7, is DGGITQSPKYLFRKEGQNVTLSCEQNLNHDAMYWYRQDPGQGLRLIYYSQIVNDFQKGDIAEGYSVSREKKESFPLTVTSAQKNPTAFYLCASSRQDSYEQYFGPGTRLTVT.

This chain links TRBV27 with TRBJ2-7; 7 bases map to TRBD2. J was trimmed by 2 bases and V by 6 bases; bases with no gene match: 10. The germline V gene encodes CDR1 MNHEY and CDR2 SMNVEV (reference sequence). There are 15 residues in the CDR3. The CDR3, as DNA: TGTGCCAGCAGCCGAGTTGCTAGCGGAGCCTACGAGCAGTACTTC. It encodes CASSRVASGAYEQYF.

The rearrangement links TRBV5-4 to TRBJ2-1; 14 nucleotides match TRBD2. V lost 4 bases, J lost 2 bases, and 5 bases stayed unmatched. Germline V gene lookup returns CDR1 SGHNT and CDR2 YYREEE (reference sequence). This CDR3 has 17 amino acids. Here the CDR3 reads CASSPRLAGGPYNEQFF. CDR3 bases: TGTGCCAGCAGCCCCAGACTAGCGGGAGGGCCCTACAATGAGCAGTTCTTC.

The chain uses TRBV4-1 and TRBJ2-5; maybe TRBD1 (6 bases). The CDR3 is made up of 14 amino acids. Germline lookup yields CDR1 MGHRA and CDR2 YSYEKL. The ends were cut back, 1 base at V and 3 bases at J, with 9 bases in the middle. The CDR3 here is CASSQVDRKETQYF. The CDR3 coding sequence is TGCGCCAGCAGCCAAGTGGACAGAAAAGAGACCCAGTACTTC.

This chain links TRBV4-1 with TRBJ2-5; perhaps TRBD1 as D (5 bases). This CDR3 comprises 12 residues. Germline CDR1 and CDR2: MGHRA and YSYEKL. V was trimmed by 4 bases and J by 5 bases, leaving 8 bases between them. DNA of the CDR3: TGCGCCAGCAGCCGATCAGGGGAGACCCAGTACTTC. This gives the protein CASSRSGETQYF.

The sample holds a few counts of this clone. V gene TRBV7-3 combines with J gene TRBJ2-1; 12 positions match TRBD1. In germline, CDR1 is SGHTA, CDR2 FQGTGA. The CDR3 consists of 16 residues. The V and J ends lost 5 bases and 2 bases, in that order; junction bases with no gene match: 4. The CDR3 DNA sequence: TGTGCCAGCAGCAGGGGACAGGGGGCTACCTACAATGAGCAGTTCTTC. It yields the protein CASSRGQGATYNEQFF.

J is TRBJ2-7 and V is TRBV7-2, with TRBD2 matching 9 bases. The CDR3 has 16 amino acids. V lost 1 base and J lost 5; bases outside the gene matches: 9. Germline V gene lookup returns CDR1 SGHTA and CDR2 FQGNSA. This CDR3 reads CASSLVGSGSQDEQYF. CDR3 DNA sequence: TGTGCCAGCAGCTTAGTAGGTAGCGGGAGTCAGGACGAGCAGTACTTC.

In this sample, this clone turned up once. The V call is TRBV28, the J call TRBJ2-7; 7 nucleotides match TRBD2. The germline V gene encodes CDR1 MDHEN and CDR2 SYDVKM. This CDR3 comprises 15 residues. Trimming at V came to 5 bases and at J to 0 bases, leaving 7 bases not matched to a gene. In DNA form, the CDR3 reads TGTGCCAGCAGTGGGGGGGGGAGCGGCTCCTACGAGCAGTACTTC. It is translated as CASSGGGSGSYEQYF. The entire variable domain, with the rest obtained from reference TRBV28 and TRBJ2-7, is as follows: DVKVTQSSRYLVKRTGEKVFLECVQDMDHENMFWYRQDPGLGLRLIYFSYDVKMKEKGDIPEGYSVSREKKERFSLILESASTNQTSMYLCASSGGGSGSYEQYFGPGTRLTVT.

The chain couples TRBV5-4 to TRBJ2-1; 10 nucleotides match TRBD2. The CDR3 contains 16 residues. J lost 3 bases, V lost 1 base, and 4 bases had no gene match. Germline-derived CDR1 and CDR2 are SGHNT and YYREEE (reference sequence). CDR3 residues: CASSLTGTSVYNEQFF. The CDR3 region has the DNA TGTGCCAGCAGCTTGACGGGGACTAGCGTCTACAATGAGCAGTTCTTC.

This chain uses TRBV19 with TRBJ2-3; 7 positions agree with TRBD2. Losses at the gene ends were 8 bases for V and 0 bases for J; bases not matched to a gene: 11. The CDR3 length is 16 residues. From germline, CDR1 is LNHDA and CDR2 SQIVND (reference sequence). CDR3 in DNA: TGTGCCAGTTTGCGGGACTATGTCACTAGCACAGATACGCAGTATTTT. Translation: CASLRDYVTSTDTQYF.

J is TRBJ1-1 and V is TRBV19; TRBD1 agrees at 7 bases. This CDR3 contains 16 residues. With 4 bases clipped from V and 11 bases from J, the junction kept 19 bases outside the gene matches. Germline V CDR1 and CDR2: LNHDA, SQIVND (reference sequence). The CDR3 region has the DNA TGTGCCAGTAGTACCCTATCCCGGACAGGAATTATTAGGGCTTTCTTT. It encodes CASSTLSRTGIIRAFF.

The chain carries TRBV7-2 and TRBJ1-3; tentative D call: TRBD1 (5 bases). Trimming took off 3 bases at V and 0 bases at J, with 18 bases between the two ends. This CDR3 is 18 amino acids long. The germline V gene encodes CDR1 SGHTA and CDR2 FQGNSA. DNA for the CDR3: TGTGCCAGCAGCTTCGGCATAGGCAGGGCCCTCTCTGGAAACACCATATATTTT. Translating it yields CASSFGIGRALSGNTIYF. Based on the CDR3 plus reference TRBV7-2 and TRBJ1-3, the full variable domain is GAGVSQSPSNKVTEKGKDVELRCDPISGHTALYWYRQSLGQGLEFLIYFQGNSAPDKSGLPSDRFSAERTGGSVSTLTIQRTQQEDSAVYLCASSFGIGRALSGNTIYFGEGSWLTVV.

V gene TRBV28 combines with J gene TRBJ2-7; TRBD1 aligns across 9 bases. V was pared by 9 bases and J by 5 bases, with 11 bases of the junction left unmatched. The CDR3 extends over 14 amino acids. Germline assignment: CDR1 MDHEN and CDR2 SYDVKM. CDR3 sequence reads: CASTRDRVVHEQYF. The CDR3 DNA reads TGTGCCAGTACCCGGGACAGGGTAGTACACGAGCAGTACTTC.

The rearrangement joins TRBV19 to TRBJ2-1; 14 bases are shared with TRBD2. Germline V gene data show CDR1 as LNHDA and CDR2 as SQIVND (reference sequence). This CDR3 has 20 amino acids. Trimming at V came to 6 bases and at J to 3 bases, leaving 16 bases not matched to a gene. The CDR3, as DNA: TGTGCCAGTAGCCCCTGGGGACTAGCGGGAGAGTCCGGACGCTACAATGAGCAGTTCTTC. It is translated as CASSPWGLAGESGRYNEQFF.

The V call is TRBV7-2, the J call TRBJ1-1; D call uncertain. Between the trimmed V and J ends, which lost 1 base and 12 bases, there was a span of 18 bases. The CDR3 consists of 14 residues. Germline V lookup: CDR1 SGHTA, CDR2 FQGNSA. CDR3 sequence (DNA): TGTGCCAGCAGCTTAGGAGTTTCGACAACCACAACTTTCTTT. Its protein product is CASSLGVSTTTTFF.

This clone is a singleton in its sample. V usage is TRBV5-4 and J usage is TRBJ1-2; a possible D gene is TRBD1 (5 bases). In germline, CDR1 is SGHNT, CDR2 YYREEE (reference sequence). V was clipped by 4 bases and J by 4 bases, with 20 bases between them. The CDR3 totals 16 residues. Here the CDR3 DNA reads TGTGCCAGCAGCCCGACCGGGGGACCGAGCACCTATGGCTACACCTTC. This encodes CASSPTGGPSTYGYTF.

The rearrangement joins TRBV11-3 to TRBJ2-3; 10 positions match TRBD1. CDR3 length: 16 amino acids. After removal of 3 bases from V and 2 bases from J, the junction contained 5 bases not matched to a gene. Germline CDR1 SGHNT, CDR2 YENEEA. In nucleotides, the CDR3 is TGTGCCAGCAGCTTGGGGACAGGGGTTGACACAGATACGCAGTATTTT. It codes for CASSLGTGVDTDTQYF.

The gene calls are TRBV30 and TRBJ1-5; tentatively, D is TRBD1 (6 bases). Trimming left V 4 bases short and J 7 bases short, with 14 bases between. Germline loops: CDR1 GTSNPN, CDR2 SVGIG (reference sequence). The CDR3 contains 13 residues. The CDR3 DNA reads TGTGCCTGGACCAAAGGGGGGGGACAGCCCCAGCATTTT. Translated, it gives CAWTKGGGQPQHF.

This chain connects TRBV30 to TRBJ1-6; TRBD1 matches 11 bases. Germline V lookup: CDR1 GTSNPN, CDR2 SVGIG (reference sequence). The CDR3 consists of 15 residues. V dropped 6 bases and J dropped 9; count of bases not matched to a gene: 10. CDR3 nucleotide sequence: TGTGCCTGTCAACCGGGACAGGGGGTTGCTTCACCCCTCCACTTT. This encodes CACQPGQGVASPLHF.

This sequence joins TRBV7-9 and TRBJ1-1; D is possibly TRBD1 (5 bases). CDR1 and CDR2 (germline): SEHNR, FQNEAQ (reference sequence). The CDR3 totals 16 residues. The germline V and J ends were trimmed by 5 bases and 1 base, with 17 bases remaining between them. The CDR3 coding sequence is TGTGCCAGCAGCCCGGCCGGAGGGGTGAGGAACACTGAAGCTTTCTTT. It encodes CASSPAGGVRNTEAFF. Variable domain in full (rest from reference TRBV7-9 and TRBJ1-1): DTGVSQNPRHKITKRGQNVTFRCDPISEHNRLYWYRQTLGQGPEFLTYFQNEAQLEKSRLLSDRFSAERPKGSFSTLEIQRTEQGDSAMYLCASSPAGGVRNTEAFFGQGTRLTVV.

The chain carries TRBV30 and TRBJ1-2, with D possibly matching TRBD1 (5 bases). Trimming took 3 bases from V and 8 from J, leaving 16 bases between them. Looked up from germline, CDR1 is GTSNPN and CDR2 is SVGIG (reference sequence). The length of the CDR3 is 13 residues. The CDR3 sequence is CAWRQGLVGGYTF. In nucleotides, the CDR3 is TGTGCCTGGAGGCAGGGATTAGTTGGAGGCTACACCTTC. The variable domain in full, completed from reference TRBV30 and TRBJ1-2, reads SQTIHQWPATLVQPVGSPLSLECTVEGTSNPNLYWYRQAAGRGLQLLFYSVGIGQISSEVPQNLSASRPQDRQFILSSKKLLLSDSGFYLCAWRQGLVGGYTFGSGTRLTVV.